Listed here are 23 T cell receptor beta chains from one sample, sequenced in a study of neurological immune-mediated disorders (dated by TCRdb to between 2017 and 2020). Receptors were amplified or captured by 5' RACE. Sequencing instrument: Illumina HiSeq 2500. TCRdb took the public reads, trimmed them with fastp at Q25, ran MiXCR for clone calling and kept in-frame beta chains. Rows are combined by CDR3 protein, so each entry shows the most common genes and DNA. Within this sample are tens of thousands of distinct CDR3 sequences, with roughly an eighth of them counted one time only. The ten largest clones capture over 25% of the sample. Sequenced sample: PBMCs. All receptors derive from a woman aged 45-59 years with HTLV-1-associated myelopathy (HAM/TSP).

This clonotype was picked up many times. V usage is TRBV7-9 and J usage is TRBJ2-2, with a possible D match to TRBD2 (6 bases). V was trimmed by 2 bases and J by 4 bases, leaving 14 bases between them. Germline-derived CDR1 and CDR2 are SEHNR and FQNEAQ (reference sequence). CDR3 length: 16 residues. The CDR3: CASSLTGGALTGELFF. The CDR3 coding sequence is TGTGCCAGCAGCTTAACCGGGGGAGCACTCACCGGGGAGCTGTTTTTT.

This clonotype has at least ten counts. The CDR3 DNA reads as TGTGCCAGCAGCCCAATAGGAAACTATGGCTACACCTTC. Translated, it gives CASSPIGNYGYTF. V usage is TRBV7-2 and J usage is TRBJ1-2; D is uncertain. V was cut by 5 bases and J by 2 bases, with 9 bases left in between. The CDR3 consists of 13 residues. In germline, CDR1 is SGHTA, CDR2 FQGNSA.

This clonotype was observed at least ten times. V is TRBV20-1 and J is TRBJ1-1; D possibly corresponds to TRBD1 (5 bases). The CDR3 spans 14 residues. Per the germline V gene, CDR1 is DFQATT and CDR2 is SNEGSKA (reference sequence). V shed 4 bases and J shed 5 bases, with 17 bases lying between them. CDR3 residues: CSATLSGGGTEAFF. The CDR3 bases are TGCAGTGCTACCCTTAGCGGGGGAGGAACTGAAGCTTTCTTT.

This clonotype appeared many times. The CDR3: CSVAGLAVVQTQYF. The CDR3 region has the DNA TGCAGCGTTGCGGGACTAGCCGTGGTTCAGACCCAGTACTTC. The rearrangement uses TRBV29-1 and TRBJ2-5; 9 bases are shared with TRBD2. Germline CDR1 and CDR2: SQVTM and ANQGSEA. The ends lost 4 bases at V and 6 bases at J; junction bases unmatched: 9. This CDR3 comprises 14 residues.

The chain combines TRBV7-9 with TRBJ1-1, with D perhaps TRBD1 (5 bases). Germline values: CDR1 SEHNR, CDR2 FQNEAQ (reference sequence). CDR3 size: 15 residues. V lost 3 bases to trimming and J lost 2 bases, with 13 bases between them. The CDR3 loop reads CASSLGPLGNTEAFF. CDR3 DNA: TGTGCCAGCAGCTTGGGACCCCTAGGCAACACTGAAGCTTTCTTT.

This clonotype occurred a few times. J is TRBJ2-1 and V is TRBV10-3; maybe TRBD1 (6 bases). The CDR3 extends over 13 amino acids. Trimming stripped 9 bases from V and 7 bases from J, with 16 bases between. The germline gives CDR1 ENHRY, CDR2 SYGVKD. The CDR3 region is CAIRDTLGNEQFF. The CDR3 region has the DNA TGTGCCATTCGGGACACCCTAGGGAATGAGCAGTTCTTC.

In its sample, this clonotype was seen many times. This sequence joins TRBV12-3 or TRBV12-4 and TRBJ1-1, with a tentative D call TRBD1 (5 bases). V was cut by 7 bases and J by 9 bases, with 15 bases left in between. CDR3 length equals 12 residues. Here the CDR3 reads CASTLSPGQAFF. The CDR3 region has the DNA TGTGCCAGCACCCTCTCCCCGGGACAAGCTTTCTTT.

This clonotype was seen at least ten times. V usage is TRBV27 and J usage is TRBJ2-3; D remains unclear. V was cut by 3 bases and J by 4 bases, with 17 bases left in between. CDR1 and CDR2 (germline): MNHEY, SMNVEV (reference sequence). The CDR3 has 16 amino acids. Written as DNA, the CDR3 is TGTGCCAGCAGTTTTCTGGGCCCCCACGCCGCAGATACGCAGTATTTT. Protein product: CASSFLGPHAADTQYF.

This clonotype appeared many times. V is TRBV5-1 and J is TRBJ2-1, with TRBD1 as a possible D gene (5 bases). This CDR3 is built from 13 residues. Germline CDR1 reads SGHRS; CDR2 reads YFSETQ. The germline V and J ends were trimmed by 3 bases and 7 bases, with 11 bases remaining between them. The CDR3 sequence is CASSSQDGNEQFF. CDR3 nucleotides: TGCGCCAGCAGCTCACAGGACGGAAATGAGCAGTTCTTC. The whole variable domain, remainder taken from reference TRBV5-1 and TRBJ2-1, is KAGVTQTPRYLIKTRGQQVTLSCSPISGHRSVSWYQQTPGQGLQFLFEYFSETQRNKGNFPGRFSGRQFSNSRSEMNVSTLELGDSALYLCASSSQDGNEQFFGPGTRLTVL.

This clonotype was detected ten times or more. The V and J genes are TRBV5-5 and TRBJ2-2; D is uncertain. V lost 1 base, J lost 0 bases, and 7 bases lay in between. The CDR3 spans 15 residues. Germline CDR1 SGHKS, CDR2 YYEKEE (reference sequence). CDR3 coding DNA: TGTGCCAGCAGCTTGCCGAATACGAACACCGGGGAGCTGTTTTTT. This gives the protein CASSLPNTNTGELFF. The full variable domain, its missing parts supplied by reference TRBV5-5 and TRBJ2-2, is DAGVTQSPTHLIKTRGQQVTLRCSPISGHKSVSWYQQVLGQGPQFIFQYYEKEERGRGNFPDRFSARQFPNYSSELNVNALLLGDSALYLCASSLPNTNTGELFFGEGSRLTVL.

This chain uses TRBV6-2 or TRBV6-3 with TRBJ1-4; D is undetermined. V was cut by 5 bases and J by 7 bases, with 8 bases left in between. The CDR3 covers 12 residues. CDR1 is MNHEY, CDR2 SVGEGT, per germline. CDR3 sequence (DNA): TGTGCCAGCAGTCACGCTCCTGAAAAACTGTTTTTT. As protein: CASSHAPEKLFF.

This clonotype was observed many times. J is TRBJ2-3 and V is TRBV2; D remains unclear. Germline V lookup: CDR1 SNHLY, CDR2 FYNNEI. The CDR3 covers 12 residues. The ends were cut back, 7 bases at V and 3 bases at J, with 8 bases in the middle. The CDR3 region is CASNPETDTQYF. CDR3 nucleotides: TGTGCCAGCAATCCGGAAACAGATACGCAGTATTTT. Filled out from reference TRBV2 and TRBJ2-3, the complete variable domain reads EPEVTQTPSHQVTQMGQEVILRCVPISNHLYFYWYRQILGQKVEFLVSFYNNEISEKSEIFDDQFSVERPDGSNFTLKIRSTKLEDSAMYFCASNPETDTQYFGPGTRLTVL.

This clonotype has ten or more counts. The chain uses TRBV10-3 and TRBJ1-2, with D perhaps TRBD1 (5 bases). The CDR3 consists of 15 residues. Germline assignment: CDR1 ENHRY and CDR2 SYGVKD. Trimming took 11 bases from V and 4 from J, leaving 23 bases between them. CDR3 nucleotides: TGTGCCTCGACGACGGCGGGGGGTGAGGCCTATGGCTACACCTTC. Translated: CASTTAGGEAYGYTF.

This clonotype was seen repeatedly, ten times or more. The chain employs TRBV2 and TRBJ1-5; possibly TRBD1 for D (5 bases). Germline CDR1 and CDR2: SNHLY and FYNNEI. Trimming cost V 6 bases and J 2 bases, with 20 bases left between them. The CDR3 runs to 17 residues. Written as DNA, the CDR3 is TGTGCCAGCAGCCCCCCCTGGGGGGGGAGAGGCAATCAGCCCCAGCATTTT. Translation: CASSPPWGGRGNQPQHF.

This clonotype was detected many times. This chain joins TRBV7-9 and TRBJ1-1; possibly TRBD1 for D (6 bases). Trimming stripped 5 bases from V and 5 bases from J, with 15 bases between. CDR3 length equals 14 residues. Germline CDR1 reads SEHNR; CDR2 reads FQNEAQ (reference sequence). In nucleotides, the CDR3 is TGTGCCAGCAGCCGGAACTCAGGGGAAACTGAAGCTTTCTTT. Encoded protein: CASSRNSGETEAFF.

This clonotype was counted at least ten times. V and J are TRBV5-5 and TRBJ2-2, with TRBD1 matching over 7 bases. Germline V gene sequence: CDR1 SGHKS, CDR2 YYEKEE (reference sequence). The CDR3 contains 16 residues. V gave up 0 bases and J gave up 5 bases; unmatched junction bases: 7. CDR3 protein: CASSLGQGRRTGELFF. CDR3 in DNA: TGTGCCAGCAGCTTGGGACAGGGAAGAAGGACCGGGGAGCTGTTTTTT.

This sequence joins TRBV10-3 and TRBJ2-1; D is uncertain. V dropped 0 bases and J dropped 3 bases, with 9 bases sitting between them. The germline CDR1 and CDR2 sequences are ENHRY and SYGVKD. The CDR3 runs to 15 residues. CDR3 nucleotide sequence: TGTGCCATCAGTGAGTCGAGCGTAAGCTACAATGAGCAGTTCTTC. Amino acid sequence: CAISESSVSYNEQFF.

This clonotype was seen repeatedly, ten times or more. J is TRBJ1-1 and V is TRBV6-2 or TRBV6-3; D is uncertain. V lost 8 bases and J 5 bases, leaving 6 bases between the germline ends. This CDR3 has 10 amino acids. The germline CDR1 and CDR2 sequences are MNHEY and SVGEGT. CDR3 nucleotides: TGTGCCAGCCGAGGGACTGAAGCTTTCTTT. This translates into CASRGTEAFF.

This clonotype was seen at least ten times. The rearrangement uses TRBV5-5 and TRBJ2-7; D is perhaps TRBD1 (5 bases). V was shortened by 0 bases and J by 5 bases, with 9 bases between the two germline ends. The germline CDR1 and CDR2 sequences are SGHKS and YYEKEE (reference sequence). The CDR3 is 13 amino acids. DNA of the CDR3: TGTGCCAGCAGCTTGGCGCAGGGCCACGAGCAGTACTTC. Its protein is CASSLAQGHEQYF.

In this sample, this clonotype turned up many times. This chain connects TRBV10-3 to TRBJ2-1, with D possibly called TRBD1 or TRBD2 (5 bases each). There are 13 residues in the CDR3. The V end was cut by 6 bases, the J end by 3 bases, with 9 bases between. Germline CDR1 is ENHRY and CDR2 is SYGVKD. CDR3 DNA sequence: TGTGCCATCAGCGGGGCGGGCTACAATGAGCAGTTCTTC. Protein: CAISGAGYNEQFF.

The V and J genes are TRBV7-2 and TRBJ1-4, with 9 bases matching TRBD1. Germline lookup yields CDR1 SGHTA and CDR2 FQGNSA. After removal of 3 bases from V and 14 bases from J, the junction contained 4 bases not matched to a gene. The CDR3 extends over 12 amino acids. CDR3 bases: TGTGCCAGCAGCTTTGGGGACAGGGCGCTGTTTTTT. Protein sequence: CASSFGDRALFF.

The table lists this clonotype with many counts. The CDR3 DNA reads as TGTGCCAGCAGCCTTGGTCCGATTCCTAACTATGGCTACACCTTC. As protein: CASSLGPIPNYGYTF. The chain combines TRBV5-6 with TRBJ1-2; unclear D gene. Per the germline V gene, CDR1 is SGHDT and CDR2 is YYEEEE. This CDR3 region has 15 residues. The V and J ends lost 4 bases and 0 bases respectively, with 13 bases between them.

The rearrangement joins TRBV7-9 to TRBJ1-4; no firm D call. Germline lookup yields CDR1 SEHNR and CDR2 FQNEAQ (reference sequence). The CDR3 extends over 15 amino acids. V shed 5 bases and J shed 1 base, with 11 bases lying between them. The CDR3 DNA sequence: TGTGCCAGCAGCCCCTTTTCCAAAACTAATGAAAAACTGTTTTTT. Translation: CASSPFSKTNEKLFF.